A single sample is the source of the 17 T cell receptor beta chains below, sequenced in a study of T cell responses to AZD1222 COVID-19 vaccine. Data came from immunoSEQ multiplex PCR; TCRdb stores just in-frame clones and leaves some out. The data show 65,000 to 80,000 clones, approximately 86% seen once. Specimen: peripheral blood, collected on day 0 of AZD1222 vaccination. These receptors were collected from an adult in good health.

This chain uses TRBV18 with TRBJ1-3; D is perhaps TRBD1 (5 bases). The V gene lost 4 bases and the J gene lost 1 base, with 20 bases spanning the gap. This CDR3 has 18 residues. Germline CDR1 reads KGHSH; CDR2 reads LQKENI. The CDR3 DNA is TGTGCCAGCTCACAGCGGACAAGGAGGATCTTATCTGGAAACACCATATATTTT. The encoded protein is CASSQRTRRILSGNTIYF.

The V gene is TRBV30, the J gene TRBJ1-2; 9 bases line up with TRBD1. Germline V gene sequence: CDR1 GTSNPN, CDR2 SVGIG (reference sequence). The CDR3 runs 14 residues. The trim removed 0 bases at V and 7 bases at J, leaving 6 bases unmatched. Here the CDR3 DNA reads TGTGCCTGGAGTGTGGGACAGGGCACGTCTGGCTACACCTTC. Translating gives CAWSVGQGTSGYTF. The complete variable domain, with remaining parts taken from reference TRBV30 and TRBJ1-2, reads SQTIHQWPATLVQPVGSPLSLECTVEGTSNPNLYWYRQAAGRGLQLLFYSVGIGQISSEVPQNLSASRPQDRQFILSSKKLLLSDSGFYLCAWSVGQGTSGYTFGSGTRLTVV.

This chain links TRBV19 with TRBJ1-5; no reliable D call. Trimming took off 5 bases at V and 4 bases at J, with 9 bases between the two ends. Germline assignment: CDR1 LNHDA and CDR2 SQIVND (reference sequence). This CDR3 is 13 amino acids long. The CDR3 here is CASSWPDNQPQHF. The CDR3 nucleotides read TGTGCCAGTAGTTGGCCAGATAATCAGCCCCAGCATTTT.

This chain uses TRBV19 with TRBJ2-2; tentatively, D is TRBD1 or TRBD2 (5 bases each). The V gene lost 7 bases and the J gene lost 6 bases, with 15 bases spanning the gap. The CDR3 contains 14 residues. Per the germline V gene, CDR1 is LNHDA and CDR2 is SQIVND (reference sequence). This CDR3 is CASTPWGYPGELFF. The DNA for the CDR3 is TGTGCCAGTACCCCCTGGGGGTACCCCGGGGAGCTGTTTTTT.

The chain links TRBV13 to TRBJ2-5, with D tentatively TRBD2 (6 bases). V lost 5 bases, J lost 5 bases, and 12 bases lay in between. CDR1 is PRHDT and CDR2 is FYEKMQ in the germline V gene (reference sequence). The CDR3 is 13 residues long. CDR3 DNA: TGTGCCAGCAGCCCGGGGACTGAGGAGACCCAGTACTTC. Its translation is CASSPGTEETQYF.

The J gene is TRBJ1-5, the V gene TRBV28, with 7 bases identical to TRBD1. The CDR3 extends over 15 amino acids. Unmatched junction bases numbered 9, after V lost 5 bases and J lost 5 bases. CDR1 is MDHEN, CDR2 SYDVKM, per germline. The CDR3 nucleotides read TGTGCCAGCAGTGACCAGACAGGGTCGGATCAGCCCCAGCATTTT. Translation: CASSDQTGSDQPQHF.

The CDR3: CASSQWAGGPTTEQFF. In DNA, the CDR3 is TGTGCCAGCAGCCAATGGGCGGGAGGGCCTACCACTGAGCAGTTCTTC. V and J are TRBV14 and TRBJ2-1; 9 bases match TRBD2. The junction had 11 bases not matched to a gene; V was cut back by 2 bases and J by 9 bases. Germline lookup yields CDR1 SGHDN and CDR2 FVKESK. The CDR3 has 16 amino acids.

The chain uses TRBV7-8 and TRBJ1-3, with D possibly TRBD1 on 6 matching bases. Germline assignment: CDR1 SGHVS and CDR2 FQNEAQ. Trimming left V 5 bases short and J 0 bases short, with 14 bases between. The CDR3 contains 16 residues. The CDR3 sequence is CASSPSTGLSGNTIYF. The DNA of the CDR3 is TGTGCCAGCAGCCCCTCGACAGGCCTCTCTGGAAACACCATATATTTT.

The chain is built from TRBV18 and TRBJ2-4; tentatively, D is TRBD2 (5 bases). The CDR3 extends over 14 amino acids. The germline V and J ends were trimmed by 6 bases and 0 bases, with 9 bases remaining between them. Germline assignment: CDR1 KGHSH and CDR2 LQKENI. This chain's CDR3 is CASSEARAKNIQYF. The CDR3 coding sequence is TGTGCCAGCTCGGAGGCTCGAGCCAAAAACATTCAGTACTTC.

The chain employs TRBV9 and TRBJ1-2, with D perhaps matching TRBD1 (6 bases). The CDR3 loop spans 12 amino acids. The germline V and J ends were trimmed by 4 bases and 8 bases, with 12 bases remaining between them. The germline V gene has CDR1 SGDLS and CDR2 YYNGEE. CDR3 DNA: TGTGCCAGCAGCACCCAGGGGTTCGGCTACACCTTC. Translating gives CASSTQGFGYTF.

The rearrangement joins TRBV19 to TRBJ2-2; 9 positions agree with TRBD1. V gave up 5 bases and J gave up 6 bases; unmatched junction bases: 10. There are 16 residues in the CDR3. Germline V gene sequence: CDR1 LNHDA, CDR2 SQIVND (reference sequence). The chain's CDR3 is CASSGRDRDFAGELFF. The CDR3 region has the DNA TGTGCCAGTAGTGGCCGGGACAGGGATTTCGCCGGGGAGCTGTTTTTT.

The V call is TRBV19, the J call TRBJ2-6; D call uncertain. Germline values: CDR1 LNHDA, CDR2 SQIVND (reference sequence). The CDR3 is 13 residues long. V lost 10 bases, J lost 4 bases, and 11 bases lay in between. CDR3 bases: TGTGCCACCAAGGTGTCCGGGGCCAACGTCCTGACTTTC. Protein product: CATKVSGANVLTF.

This clone was detected once. J is TRBJ1-1 and V is TRBV19; D perhaps matches TRBD1 (6 bases). The germline V gene has CDR1 LNHDA and CDR2 SQIVND (reference sequence). V lost 7 bases, J lost 10 bases, and 19 bases lay in between. The CDR3 covers 13 residues. The CDR3, as DNA: TGTGCCAGTAATGCCCGACAGGCCGTACTAGCTTTCTTT. Protein sequence: CASNARQAVLAFF.

The J gene is TRBJ2-3, the V gene TRBV5-4, with D hard to call. The CDR3 consists of 13 residues. Trimming shortened V by 0 bases and J by 4 bases, and 6 bases separated the two germline ends. Looked up from germline, CDR1 is SGHNT and CDR2 is YYREEE (reference sequence). The CDR3 DNA reads TGTGCCAGCAGCTTGGCGGCCGCAGATACGCAGTATTTT. Translated, it gives CASSLAAADTQYF.

This sequence joins TRBV5-1 and TRBJ2-3; TRBD1 agrees at 10 bases. V lost 5 bases, J lost 3 bases, and 9 bases stayed unmatched. Germline loops: CDR1 SGHRS, CDR2 YFSETQ. CDR3 size: 16 residues. CDR3 residues: CASSEIRTGGTDTQYF. The CDR3 DNA follows: TGCGCCAGCAGTGAAATCCGGACAGGGGGAACAGATACGCAGTATTTT.

The chain joins TRBV5-5 to TRBJ1-6; D gene uncertain. CDR3 length equals 15 residues. In germline, CDR1 is SGHKS, CDR2 YYEKEE (reference sequence). V lost 4 bases and J lost 0, with 8 bases in between. CDR3 loop: CASSIGFSYNSPLHF. The DNA of the CDR3 is TGTGCCAGCAGCATAGGATTCTCCTATAATTCACCCCTCCACTTT. Variable domain in full (rest from reference TRBV5-5 and TRBJ1-6): DAGVTQSPTHLIKTRGQQVTLRCSPISGHKSVSWYQQVLGQGPQFIFQYYEKEERGRGNFPDRFSARQFPNYSSELNVNALLLGDSALYLCASSIGFSYNSPLHFGNGTRLTVT.

The chain employs TRBV9 and TRBJ2-5; D unclear. CDR1 and CDR2 (germline): SGDLS, YYNGEE. The CDR3 totals 12 residues. V was pared by 0 bases and J by 4 bases, with 4 bases between. CDR3 nucleotide sequence: TGTGCCAGCAGCGTAGGGGGAGAGACCCAGTACTTC. Amino acid sequence: CASSVGGETQYF.